Presented here are 28 T cell receptor beta chains from one specimen sequenced in a study of T-cell reconstitution after alpha-beta-depleted transplantation in children. The TCRbeta library incorporated unique molecular identifiers. TCRdb reanalysed the PCR reads using MiXCR and keeps one entry per CDR3 protein. The sample shows 220,000 or so distinct CDR3 sequences, approximately 8.9% of them seen only once. The material sequenced was PBMCs, mostly from graft donor cells, taken 180 days after TCRalphabeta/CD19-depleted stem cell transplant. The source of these receptors is a male patient younger than 18 who had a stem cell transplant for acute lymphoblastic leukemia, so the T cells may come from the graft donor.

This clonotype was observed many times. J is TRBJ1-5 and V is TRBV12-3 or TRBV12-4; 9 positions match TRBD1. V was clipped by 8 bases and J by 7 bases; unmatched bases: 6. This CDR3 spans 13 amino acids. CDR3 sequence (DNA): TGTGCCAGCGGACAGGGGTGGTGGCAGCCCCAGCATTTT. It codes for CASGQGWWQPQHF.

This clonotype showed up many times. This chain uses TRBV20-1 with TRBJ1-4; 7 bases match TRBD1. The CDR3 has 14 residues. Germline CDR1 and CDR2: DFQATT and SNEGSKA (reference sequence). Trimming at V came to 1 base and at J to 4 bases, leaving 3 bases not matched to a gene. The CDR3 spells CSARVGQFNEKLFF. The CDR3 nucleotides read TGCAGTGCTAGAGTGGGACAGTTTAATGAAAAACTGTTTTTT.

The table lists this clonotype with many counts. The chain links TRBV29-1 to TRBJ1-2, with D perhaps matching TRBD1 (6 bases). V lost 3 bases to trimming and J lost 8 bases, with 13 bases between them. CDR1 and CDR2 (germline): SQVTM, ANQGSEA. There are 12 residues in the CDR3. The CDR3 region is CSVDQGGRGYTF. The CDR3 DNA reads TGCAGCGTTGATCAAGGGGGACGGGGCTACACCTTC.

The chain is built from TRBV20-1 and TRBJ2-1; D remains ambiguous. CDR1 is DFQATT, CDR2 SNEGSKA, per germline (reference sequence). CDR3 length: 12 residues. V was shortened by 2 bases and J by 3 bases, with 5 bases between the two germline ends. The CDR3, as DNA: TGCAGTGCTAGAAGTCTCTACAATGAGCAGTTCTTC. Translated, it gives CSARSLYNEQFF.

This clonotype was detected ten times or more. The chain links TRBV4-3 to TRBJ2-7; D is possibly TRBD1 (5 bases). V shed 0 bases and J shed 0 bases, with 9 bases lying between them. From germline, CDR1 is LGHNA and CDR2 YSLEER. The CDR3 has 15 residues. The CDR3: CASSQDDSISYEQYF. In DNA form, the CDR3 reads TGCGCCAGCAGCCAAGATGACAGTATCTCCTACGAGCAGTACTTC.

This clonotype has ten or more counts. The chain combines TRBV5-1 with TRBJ2-1; D unresolved. CDR1 SGHRS and CDR2 YFSETQ come from the germline V gene. V was shortened by 0 bases and J by 10 bases, with 5 bases between the two germline ends. The CDR3 contains 11 residues. The CDR3 here is CASSLGREQFF. In DNA, the CDR3 is TGCGCCAGCAGCTTGGGTAGGGAGCAGTTCTTC.

This clonotype appeared many times. The chain links TRBV4-3 to TRBJ2-7; D possibly corresponds to TRBD2 (6 bases). The CDR3 loop spans 16 amino acids. Trimming cost V 0 bases and J 3 bases, with 15 bases left between them. CDR1 LGHNA and CDR2 YSLEER come from the germline V gene. The CDR3 DNA reads TGCGCCAGCAGCCAAGAATTAGGGACTTTTCTCTACGAGCAGTACTTC. It codes for CASSQELGTFLYEQYF.

At least ten counts were recorded for this clonotype. This rearrangement joins TRBV7-8 to TRBJ2-7; TRBD2 aligns across 7 bases. Germline V gene sequence: CDR1 SGHVS, CDR2 FQNEAQ. J lost 7 bases, V lost 3 bases, and 9 bases had no gene match. CDR3 size: 14 residues. CDR3: CASSLGGLPEEQYF. For the CDR3, the DNA is TGTGCCAGCAGCTTGGGGGGACTACCCGAGGAGCAGTACTTC.

The CDR3 sequence: CASSIRGGLAGGVGDEQFF. As DNA, the CDR3 is TGTGCCAGTAGTATCCGCGGGGGACTAGCGGGAGGTGTCGGCGATGAGCAGTTCTTC. The chain joins TRBV19 to TRBJ2-1, with TRBD2 identical over 15 bases. The CDR3 totals 19 residues. The V segment lost 3 bases and the J segment 8 bases; nucleotides outside the gene matches: 14. Germline CDR1 reads LNHDA; CDR2 reads SQIVND (reference sequence). The whole variable domain, filled in from reference TRBV19 and TRBJ2-1, reads DGGITQSPKYLFRKEGQNVTLSCEQNLNHDAMYWYRQDPGQGLRLIYYSQIVNDFQKGDIAEGYSVSREKKESFPLTVTSAQKNPTAFYLCASSIRGGLAGGVGDEQFFGPGTRLTVL.

The sample holds many counts of this clonotype. V gene TRBV6-5 combines with J gene TRBJ2-1, with 9 bases aligning to TRBD2. After removal of 2 bases from V and 4 bases from J, the junction contained 9 bases not matched to a gene. The CDR3 sequence is 17 residues long. Germline V gives CDR1 MNHEY, CDR2 SVGAGI. In nucleotides, the CDR3 is TGTGCCAGCAGTTACGAGTGGCGGGAGGGATTTTACAATGAGCAGTTCTTC. Translating it yields CASSYEWREGFYNEQFF.

As concerns this clonotype: A read error is possible here, since a much larger clone lies one base away. This sequence joins TRBV28 and TRBJ2-7, with D possibly called TRBD1 or TRBD2 (5 bases each). V was trimmed by 4 bases and J by 5 bases, leaving 21 bases between them. Germline CDR1 is MDHEN and CDR2 is SYDVKM. This CDR3 has 16 residues. The CDR3 reads CASSWTYRDATHEQYF. CDR3 DNA sequence: TGTGCCAGCAGTTGGACGTACCGGGACGCCACCCACGAGCAGTACTTC.

The table lists this clonotype with many counts. J is TRBJ2-7 and V is TRBV7-9; 13 bases fit TRBD2. This CDR3 spans 18 amino acids. Germline V gene sequence: CDR1 SEHNR, CDR2 FQNEAQ (reference sequence). V trimming: 5 bases; J trimming: 4 bases; junction bases outside the gene matches: 14. The DNA of the CDR3 is TGTGCCAGCAGCCATTGGCCCAGGACTAGCGGGAGAGTTTACGAGCAGTACTTC. It is translated as CASSHWPRTSGRVYEQYF.

This clonotype was counted ten times or more. The chain employs TRBV12-3 or TRBV12-4 and TRBJ2-3, with D hard to call. Trimming took off 5 bases at V and 6 bases at J, with 9 bases between the two ends. The CDR3 extends over 12 amino acids. The CDR3 region is CASSPKFDTQYF. For the CDR3, the DNA is TGTGCCAGCAGTCCAAAGTTTGATACGCAGTATTTT.

This clonotype was counted between two and nine times. The rearrangement uses TRBV5-1 and TRBJ2-2, with D perhaps matching TRBD1 (6 bases). Trimming took off 2 bases at V and 6 bases at J, with 20 bases between the two ends. The CDR3 spans 17 residues. Germline CDR1 and CDR2: SGHRS and YFSETQ. CDR3 protein: CASSLNPDSPFAGELFF. As DNA, the CDR3 is TGCGCCAGCAGCTTAAACCCGGACAGTCCTTTCGCCGGGGAGCTGTTTTTT. Based on the CDR3 plus reference TRBV5-1 and TRBJ2-2, the full variable domain is KAGVTQTPRYLIKTRGQQVTLSCSPISGHRSVSWYQQTPGQGLQFLFEYFSETQRNKGNFPGRFSGRQFSNSRSEMNVSTLELGDSALYLCASSLNPDSPFAGELFFGEGSRLTVL.

There are many counts of this clonotype. This chain joins TRBV7-3 and TRBJ1-1, with unresolved D. The germline V gene has CDR1 SGHTA and CDR2 FQGTGA. The CDR3 contains 15 residues. V lost 6 bases and J lost 5, with 19 bases in between. The CDR3 bases are TGTGCCAGCAGGCCTACTAGCCGGGTTGAAACTGAAGCTTTCTTT. Translated: CASRPTSRVETEAFF. Drawing the rest from reference TRBV7-3 and TRBJ1-1, the complete variable domain is GAGVSQTPSNKVTEKGKYVELRCDPISGHTALYWYRQSLGQGPEFLIYFQGTGAADDSGLPNDRFFAVRPEGSVSTLKIQRTERGDSAVYLCASRPTSRVETEAFFGQGTRLTVV.

This clonotype was counted ten times or more. The genes are TRBV5-1 and TRBJ2-5; 7 nucleotides line up with TRBD2. Germline trimming cut 0 bases from V and 14 bases from J; bases unmatched to any gene: 10. Germline CDR1 SGHRS, CDR2 YFSETQ. CDR3 length equals 13 residues. CDR3 residues: CASSLEGLLAIYF. The DNA for the CDR3 is TGCGCCAGCAGCTTGGAAGGACTACTAGCGATATACTTC.

This clonotype was counted many times. The chain links TRBV28 to TRBJ2-5, with 7 bases aligning to TRBD1. From germline, CDR1 is MDHEN and CDR2 SYDVKM. There are 15 residues in the CDR3. V was pared by 3 bases and J by 5 bases, with 9 bases of the junction left unmatched. The CDR3: CASSFLGQIQETQYF. DNA of the CDR3: TGTGCCAGCAGTTTCCTGGGACAGATCCAGGAGACCCAGTACTTC. The whole variable domain, filled in from reference TRBV28 and TRBJ2-5, reads DVKVTQSSRYLVKRTGEKVFLECVQDMDHENMFWYRQDPGLGLRLIYFSYDVKMKEKGDIPEGYSVSREKKERFSLILESASTNQTSMYLCASSFLGQIQETQYFGPGTRLLVL.

This clonotype was counted ten times or more. The chain carries TRBV5-1 and TRBJ2-1, with 10 positions matching TRBD1. The trim removed 3 bases at V and 7 bases at J, leaving 16 bases unmatched. CDR3 length equals 18 residues. Germline-derived CDR1 and CDR2 are SGHRS and YFSETQ. This CDR3 reads CASSSWGVDRGRGNEQFF. The CDR3, as DNA: TGCGCCAGCAGCTCCTGGGGGGTTGACAGGGGGCGCGGGAATGAGCAGTTCTTC.

This clonotype came up many times. The chain links TRBV24-1 to TRBJ2-3; no firm D call. Deletions cut 0 bases from V and 0 bases from J, with 9 bases between. The CDR3 loop spans 16 amino acids. The V gene's germline CDR1 is KGHDR and CDR2 SFDVKD. The CDR3 is CATSDLVGSSTDTQYF. DNA for the CDR3: TGTGCCACCAGTGATTTGGTCGGATCTAGCACAGATACGCAGTATTTT.

This clonotype came up many times. The J gene is TRBJ2-5, the V gene TRBV4-3; either TRBD1 or TRBD2 may fit D (5 bases each). Germline values: CDR1 LGHNA, CDR2 YSLEER. V was shortened by 0 bases and J by 4 bases, with 18 bases between the two germline ends. The length of the CDR3 is 17 residues. The CDR3 loop is CASSQDPGTDILETQYF. CDR3 DNA sequence: TGCGCCAGCAGCCAAGATCCCGGGACGGACATCCTAGAGACCCAGTACTTC.

On this clonotype itself: With a much larger clone just one base away, this may be a read error. The chain joins TRBV20-1 to TRBJ2-1; 8 bases agree with TRBD2. This CDR3 has 14 amino acids. Germline lookup yields CDR1 DFQATT and CDR2 SNEGSKA (reference sequence). The CDR3 reads CTALSGNSYNEQFF. The DNA of the CDR3 is TGCACTGCTCTTAGCGGGAACTCCTACAATGAGCAGTTCTTC.

This clonotype was seen repeatedly, ten times or more. The chain is built from TRBV2 and TRBJ1-5; D gene uncertain. Trimming cost V 3 bases and J 3 bases, with 9 bases left between them. The CDR3 loop spans 14 amino acids. The germline V gene has CDR1 SNHLY and CDR2 FYNNEI. The CDR3 DNA reads as TGTGCCAGCAGTGATTCCAGCTTCAATCAGCCCCAGCATTTT. Translated: CASSDSSFNQPQHF.

This clonotype was seen ten or more times. The CDR3 DNA follows: TGTGCCAGCAGCGTCGCCGGGACAGGAGGGAACATTCAGTACTTC. This sequence encodes CASSVAGTGGNIQYF. This chain uses TRBV9 with TRBJ2-4, with TRBD1 matching over 8 bases. The germline CDR1 and CDR2 sequences are SGDLS and YYNGEE. This CDR3 is 15 amino acids long. Trimming took 2 bases from V and 7 from J; bases not matched to a gene: 8.

This clonotype was counted ten times or more. The rearrangement links TRBV7-3 to TRBJ1-1; 10 positions match TRBD1. The germline V gene has CDR1 SGHTA and CDR2 FQGTGA. V was pared by 1 base and J by 10 bases, with 9 bases of the junction left unmatched. This CDR3 contains 15 residues. The CDR3 is CASSLIGGTGVSAFF. The CDR3 coding sequence is TGTGCCAGCAGCTTAATAGGGGGGACAGGGGTGTCAGCTTTCTTT.

Many counts were recorded for this clonotype. The chain links TRBV29-1 to TRBJ2-3, with TRBD2 matching 8 bases. This CDR3 has 15 amino acids. Germline lookup yields CDR1 SQVTM and CDR2 ANQGSEA. The V and J ends lost 7 bases and 0 bases, in that order; junction bases with no gene match: 9. The CDR3, as DNA: TGCAGCGCTGCGAGACTAGCGATGAGCACAGATACGCAGTATTTT. Its protein is CSAARLAMSTDTQYF.

This clonotype appeared many times. V is TRBV7-9 and J is TRBJ2-7, with 8 bases identical to TRBD1. The CDR3 covers 14 residues. J was trimmed by 3 bases and V by 5 bases; bases with no gene match: 6. From germline, CDR1 is SEHNR and CDR2 FQNEAQ (reference sequence). Here the CDR3 DNA reads TGTGCCAGCAGCCCAAGGACAGGGATCTACGAGCAGTACTTC. Protein product: CASSPRTGIYEQYF.

This clonotype has a count of ten or more. The J gene is TRBJ1-1, the V gene TRBV29-1; D not resolved. This CDR3 contains 13 residues. Trimming stripped 4 bases from V and 0 bases from J, with 9 bases between. Germline V gene lookup returns CDR1 SQVTM and CDR2 ANQGSEA. The CDR3 region has the DNA TGCAGCGTTGGTCCGGGCTTGAACACTGAAGCTTTCTTT. Translated, it gives CSVGPGLNTEAFF.

There are many counts of this clonotype. J is TRBJ2-5 and V is TRBV4-1; D is unclear. Trimming took off 3 bases at V and 0 bases at J, with 11 bases between the two ends. This CDR3 spans 15 amino acids. Germline lookup yields CDR1 MGHRA and CDR2 YSYEKL. CDR3 coding DNA: TGCGCCAGCAGCCAGGTGATGAGACACCAAGAGACCCAGTACTTC. Protein sequence: CASSQVMRHQETQYF.